This TCR beta chain was retrieved from a study of cytomegalovirus exposure and HLA in healthy donors. Study-level background: The roughly 110 validation repertoires were reported in a later analysis to have been generated on the same platform as the roughly 630 first-cohort repertoires. Study results and caveats: In vitro work confirmed that a few CMV-associated chains recognize CMV antigens. It was found in a later analysis that first-cohort TCR clusters tended to co-occur in the 130 or so validation repertoires. Rarity held for most TCR sequences, but there were some public TCRs that occurred in many donors.

The CDR3 spans 16 residues. Germline values: CDR1 SGHDT, CDR2 YYEEEE. With V trimmed by 0 bases and J by 3 bases, 3 bases remained unmatched. Comment on this clone: Its antigen is still unknown.

Repertoires were generated with immunoSEQ multiplex PCR, while TCRdb's copy carries only in-frame clones and drops some. The sample includes about 160,000 clones, 95% to 96% of them seen just once. Sequenced sample: PBMCs. The receptor was derived from a woman aged 18-29 years in good health and CMV-seronegative. The V gene is TRBV5-6, the J gene TRBJ1-6; TRBD1 matches at 7 bases. CDR3 nucleotides: TGTGCCAGCAGCTTGGGGGCAGGGGGCTATAATTCACCCCTCCACTTT. Its translation: CASSLGAGGYNSPLHF.